The next 28 T cell receptor beta chains were all read from a single sample in a study of cytomegalovirus exposure and HLA in healthy donors. A multiplex PCR was run with 60 Vbeta primers and 13 Jbeta primers. TCRdb's table, derived via immunoSEQ multiplex PCR, lists solely in-frame clones and lacks some. Counted here are 150,000 to 200,000 clones, around 80% occurring once; the ten biggest clones make up 1.4% to 1.5%. The sequenced sample consisted of PBMCs. The receptors were sampled from a woman aged 30 to 39 in good health and CMV-seropositive.

The chain links TRBV5-6 to TRBJ2-7, with TRBD1 identical over 8 bases. The CDR3 is 14 residues long. V lost 0 bases and J lost 7; bases outside the gene matches: 6. CDR1 SGHDT and CDR2 YYEEEE come from the germline V gene. CDR3 nucleotides: TGTGCCAGCAGCTTGGCGCAGGGGGCAGGGGAGCAGTACTTC. Protein sequence: CASSLAQGAGEQYF.

The chain couples TRBV5-4 to TRBJ2-5, with 9 bases lining up with TRBD1. TRBJ2-7 matches the DNA end more closely, so the J call is doubtful. From germline, CDR1 is SGHNT and CDR2 YYREEE (reference sequence). The CDR3 consists of 15 residues. CDR3 nucleotides: TGTGCCAGCAGCTCACCCCGGGACAGGGAGCACGAGCAGTACTTC. Its translation is CASSSPRDREHEQYF.

The chain is built from TRBV11-2 and TRBJ2-1, with 11 bases lining up with TRBD2. Trimming at V came to 4 bases and at J to 9 bases, leaving 8 bases not matched to a gene. CDR1 and CDR2 from the germline V gene are SGHAT and FQNNGV. The CDR3 is made up of 15 amino acids. The CDR3 DNA is TGTGCCAGCAGCTCGGGGGTACTAGCGGGAGTTGAGCAGTTCTTC. Protein sequence: CASSSGVLAGVEQFF.

In its sample, this clone was seen a few times. The chain has TRBV7-9 and TRBJ2-7; 7 bases align to TRBD2. Germline V gene data show CDR1 as SEHNR and CDR2 as FQNEAQ (reference sequence). The trim removed 0 bases at V and 5 bases at J, leaving 7 bases unmatched. The CDR3 contains 15 residues. This CDR3 reads CASSLAGGARDEQYF. The CDR3 bases are TGTGCCAGCAGCTTAGCGGGAGGGGCTCGCGACGAGCAGTACTTC.

The chain links TRBV2 to TRBJ1-4; a weak D match, TRBD1 (6 bases). V was cut by 7 bases and J by 4 bases, with 19 bases left in between. The CDR3 runs 16 residues. CDR1 SNHLY and CDR2 FYNNEI come from the germline V gene. The CDR3 is CASIPQGPGNNEKLFF. The CDR3 DNA follows: TGTGCCAGCATTCCTCAGGGGCCAGGGAATAATGAAAAACTGTTTTTT.

The gene calls are TRBV6-4 and TRBJ2-1; the match to TRBD1 covers 9 bases. V lost 6 bases and J lost 3; bases outside the gene matches: 6. Germline values: CDR1 MRHNA, CDR2 SNTAGT. The CDR3 contains 15 residues. The CDR3 sequence is CASSEPGQGYNEQFF. The DNA for the CDR3 is TGTGCCAGCAGCGAACCGGGACAGGGCTACAATGAGCAGTTCTTC.

The V call is TRBV15, the J call TRBJ2-1, with TRBD2 matching over 9 bases. The J segment lost 7 bases and the V segment lost 2 bases, leaving 6 bases of the junction unmatched. This CDR3 region has 15 residues. CDR1 and CDR2 (germline): LNHNV, YYDKDF (reference sequence). The CDR3 sequence: CATSRLAGGGNEQFF. The CDR3 nucleotides are TGTGCCACCAGCAGATTGGCGGGAGGGGGGAATGAGCAGTTCTTC.

The rearrangement joins TRBV7-8 to TRBJ2-2; D is perhaps TRBD2 (5 bases). With 1 base removed from V and 2 bases from J, the gap between germline ends came to 14 bases. The CDR3 runs to 17 residues. Germline CDR1 is SGHVS and CDR2 is FQNEAQ. The CDR3 here is CASSLGLLAGNTGELFF. The CDR3 nucleotides read TGTGCCAGCAGCTTAGGCCTACTGGCGGGCAACACCGGGGAGCTGTTTTTT.

The rearrangement uses TRBV10-3 and TRBJ1-4; D perhaps matches TRBD1 (5 bases). Trimming pared 0 bases from V and 5 bases from J, leaving 13 bases between. CDR3 length: 16 residues. Germline assignment: CDR1 ENHRY and CDR2 SYGVKD. The CDR3 region has the DNA TGTGCCATCAGTGAGTCCTCGGGACGGGGGAATGAAAAACTGTTTTTT. Translated: CAISESSGRGNEKLFF.

The rearrangement joins TRBV7-9 to TRBJ2-7, with TRBD1 matching 10 bases. The CDR3 loop spans 17 amino acids. The ends lost 0 bases at V and 2 bases at J; junction bases unmatched: 7. The germline CDR1 and CDR2 sequences are SEHNR and FQNEAQ (reference sequence). Written as DNA, the CDR3 is TGTGCCAGCAGCTTAGCGGTCGGTGGACAGGGGGCCTACGAGCAGTACTTC. This codes for CASSLAVGGQGAYEQYF. Full variable domain (missing parts from reference TRBV7-9 and TRBJ2-7): DTGVSQNPRHKITKRGQNVTFRCDPISEHNRLYWYRQTLGQGPEFLTYFQNEAQLEKSRLLSDRFSAERPKGSFSTLEIQRTEQGDSAMYLCASSLAVGGQGAYEQYFGPGTRLTVT.

The chain is built from TRBV7-9 and TRBJ2-7, with a tentative D call TRBD2 (6 bases). Trimming removed 5 bases from V and 2 bases from J, with 13 bases in between. Per the germline V gene, CDR1 is SEHNR and CDR2 is FQNEAQ (reference sequence). The length of the CDR3 is 14 residues. The CDR3 here is CASSAGGGAYEQYF. CDR3 DNA sequence: TGTGCCAGCAGCGCCGGGGGTGGAGCCTACGAGCAGTACTTC.

This chain links TRBV29-1 with TRBJ2-1, with 8 bases that match TRBD2. CDR1 is SQVTM, CDR2 ANQGSEA, per germline. This CDR3 region has 15 residues. V was pared by 4 bases and J by 0 bases, with 5 bases of the junction left unmatched. CDR3 in DNA: TGCAGCGTTGTAAGGCTAGCGGGCTCCTACAATGAGCAGTTCTTC. Protein: CSVVRLAGSYNEQFF.

The CDR3 DNA sequence: TGTGCCAGCGGTTGGGACAGGGGAGGCTATGGCTACACCTTC. Protein sequence: CASGWDRGGYGYTF. The rearrangement joins TRBV27 to TRBJ1-2; 10 bases agree with TRBD1. Germline loops: CDR1 MNHEY, CDR2 SMNVEV (reference sequence). The CDR3 has 14 residues. After removal of 8 bases from V and 4 bases from J, the junction contained 7 bases not matched to a gene.

This chain joins TRBV30 and TRBJ1-2; the D gene is possibly TRBD1 (5 bases). Germline CDR1 is GTSNPN and CDR2 is SVGIG (reference sequence). The CDR3 length is 12 residues. Trimming removed 0 bases at V and 4 bases at J, with 6 bases between. The CDR3 sequence is CAWSVTVYGYTF. CDR3 DNA: TGTGCCTGGAGTGTGACAGTCTATGGCTACACCTTC. Full variable domain (outside the CDR3, taken from reference TRBV30 and TRBJ1-2): SQTIHQWPATLVQPVGSPLSLECTVEGTSNPNLYWYRQAAGRGLQLLFYSVGIGQISSEVPQNLSASRPQDRQFILSSKKLLLSDSGFYLCAWSVTVYGYTFGSGTRLTVV.

This clone was recorded a few times. V is TRBV20-1 and J is TRBJ2-7, with TRBD1 matching over 8 bases. The germline CDR1 and CDR2 sequences are DFQATT and SNEGSKA (reference sequence). V was pared by 8 bases and J by 6 bases, with 6 bases of the junction left unmatched. This CDR3 contains 11 residues. CDR3 coding DNA: TGCAGTTCAGCCGGACAGGGCGAGCAGTACTTC. Encoded protein: CSSAGQGEQYF.

The CDR3 DNA reads as TGTGCCAGCAGCGCACAGGGGGCGGCTAATGAAAAACTGTTTTTT. This encodes CASSAQGAANEKLFF. This rearrangement joins TRBV9 to TRBJ1-4, with 9 positions matching TRBD1. Germline loops: CDR1 SGDLS, CDR2 YYNGEE. The CDR3 is made up of 15 amino acids. With 3 bases clipped from V and 3 bases from J, the junction kept 3 bases outside the gene matches.

CDR3 residues: CASSNNQGYPNTEAFF. The CDR3 DNA follows: TGTGCCAGCAGTAATAATCAGGGGTACCCGAACACTGAAGCTTTCTTT. The chain carries TRBV28 and TRBJ1-1, with D tentatively TRBD1 (6 bases). The CDR3 has 16 amino acids. The ends were cut back, 5 bases at V and 1 base at J, with 17 bases in the middle. Germline CDR1 reads MDHEN; CDR2 reads SYDVKM.

V is TRBV28 and J is TRBJ1-5; 7 nucleotides agree with TRBD1. This CDR3 has 15 residues. J was trimmed by 2 bases and V by 6 bases; bases with no gene match: 7. The germline V gene encodes CDR1 MDHEN and CDR2 SYDVKM. CDR3: CASRVMQGGNQPQHF. The CDR3 coding sequence is TGTGCCAGCAGGGTAATGCAGGGGGGCAATCAGCCCCAGCATTTT.

The chain recombines TRBV28 with TRBJ2-1, with D tentatively TRBD2 (6 bases). Germline CDR1 MDHEN, CDR2 SYDVKM. V lost 3 bases to trimming and J lost 2 bases, with 11 bases between them. This CDR3 region has 15 residues. CDR3 sequence: CASSLRDSAYNEQFF. CDR3 nucleotides: TGTGCCAGCAGTTTGCGGGATTCTGCCTACAATGAGCAGTTCTTC.

This clone was found a few times. The chain is built from TRBV18 and TRBJ1-2; 11 bases align to TRBD1. The CDR3 extends over 14 amino acids. CDR1 is KGHSH and CDR2 is LQKENI in the germline V gene. Trimming removed 3 bases from V and 4 bases from J; junction bases left unmatched: 1. CDR3 protein: CASSPGQGAYGYTF. DNA for the CDR3: TGTGCCAGCTCACCTGGACAGGGGGCCTATGGCTACACCTTC.

The rearrangement links TRBV6-1 to TRBJ2-1; tentative D call: TRBD2 (6 bases). There are 14 residues in the CDR3. V lost 11 bases to trimming and J lost 4 bases, with 18 bases between them. Germline V gives CDR1 MNHNS, CDR2 SASEGT. The CDR3 sequence is CALSADYWYNEQFF. DNA of the CDR3: TGTGCCCTTTCCGCGGACTATTGGTACAATGAGCAGTTCTTC.

This chain links TRBV6-1 with TRBJ2-5, with TRBD1 identical over 10 bases. Germline values: CDR1 MNHNS, CDR2 SASEGT. The CDR3 has 13 amino acids. V dropped 6 bases and J dropped 3; count of bases not matched to a gene: 1. For the CDR3, the DNA is TGTGCCAGCAGGGGGACAGGGGAAGAGACCCAGTACTTC. The encoded protein is CASRGTGEETQYF.

This clone was observed a few times. The V call is TRBV6-5, the J call TRBJ1-5; no reliable D call. Per germline, CDR1 MNHEY and CDR2 SVGAGI. There are 12 residues in the CDR3. The V and J ends lost 5 bases and 6 bases respectively, with 8 bases between them. CDR3 in DNA: TGTGCCAGCAGTCAACGAGGTCAGCCCCAGCATTTT. It specifies CASSQRGQPQHF.

The V gene is TRBV28, the J gene TRBJ2-3, with 9 nucleotides matching TRBD2. The CDR3 has 15 amino acids. V trimming: 7 bases; J trimming: 3 bases; junction bases outside the gene matches: 8. Germline assignment: CDR1 MDHEN and CDR2 SYDVKM. CDR3 in DNA: TGTGCCAGCACATCTTCTAGCGGGGCTACAGATACGCAGTATTTT. As protein: CASTSSSGATDTQYF.

V usage is TRBV2 and J usage is TRBJ2-3, with D unclear. The CDR3 covers 13 residues. V gave up 5 bases and J gave up 3 bases, with 9 bases separating them. CDR1 is SNHLY, CDR2 FYNNEI, per germline. The DNA for the CDR3 is TGTGCCAGCAGTCAGGAAACGACAGATACGCAGTATTTT. This encodes CASSQETTDTQYF.

V and J are TRBV18 and TRBJ2-2; D gene uncertain. Germline V CDR1 and CDR2: KGHSH, LQKENI. The V and J ends lost 3 bases and 7 bases respectively, with 9 bases between them. The CDR3 consists of 13 residues. The CDR3 DNA reads TGTGCCAGCTCACCTACTGCAAACGGGGAGCTGTTTTTT. Translating gives CASSPTANGELFF.

V is TRBV27 and J is TRBJ1-5; the D gene is possibly TRBD1 (6 bases). Trimming left V 2 bases short and J 1 base short, with 12 bases between. The CDR3 has 16 amino acids. CDR1 MNHEY and CDR2 SMNVEV come from the germline V gene (reference sequence). The CDR3 loop is CASSLGGGGSNQPQHF. The CDR3 bases are TGTGCCAGCAGTTTAGGAGGGGGGGGAAGCAATCAGCCCCAGCATTTT.

V gene TRBV25-1 combines with J gene TRBJ1-1, with a weak D call TRBD1 (5 bases). This CDR3 contains 13 residues. From germline, CDR1 is MGHDK and CDR2 SYGVNS. Trimming pared 5 bases from V and 5 bases from J, leaving 12 bases between. CDR3 in DNA: TGTGCCAGCAGTTCCCTGGGGGGGACTGAAGCTTTCTTT. This translates into CASSSLGGTEAFF.